The present T cell receptor (beta chain) was sequenced within a study of T cell changes during pregnancy in multiple sclerosis. This table comes from immunoSEQ multiplex PCR, and its TCRdb copy is limited to in-frame clones, with some not included. The sample shows roughly 110,000 clones, 85% to 95% of them seen only once. The CDR3 has 14 residues. The germline V gene has CDR1 SGHTA and CDR2 FQGTGA. V lost 2 bases, J lost 1 base, and 8 bases lay in between. This TCR derives from a female donor with multiple sclerosis, enrolled in a pregnancy study. Sequenced material: peripheral blood, taken after pregnancy. This chain joins TRBV7-3 and TRBJ1-1; D is uncertain. CDR3 DNA sequence: TGTGCCAGCAGCTTAGAGGGAAAGAACACTGAAGCTTTCTTT. Its translation: CASSLEGKNTEAFF.